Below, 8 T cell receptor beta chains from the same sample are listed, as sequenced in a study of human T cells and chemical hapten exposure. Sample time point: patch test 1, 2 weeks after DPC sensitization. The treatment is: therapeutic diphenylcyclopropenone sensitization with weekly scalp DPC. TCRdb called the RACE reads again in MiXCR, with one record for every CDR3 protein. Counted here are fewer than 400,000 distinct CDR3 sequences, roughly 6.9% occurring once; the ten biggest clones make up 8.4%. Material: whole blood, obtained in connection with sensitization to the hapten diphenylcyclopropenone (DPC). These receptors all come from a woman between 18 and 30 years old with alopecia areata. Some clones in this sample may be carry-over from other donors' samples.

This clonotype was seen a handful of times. This chain's CDR3 is CATSETGTASTDTQYF. As DNA, the CDR3 is TGTGCCACCAGTGAAACCGGGACAGCTAGCACAGATACGCAGTATTTT. This chain uses TRBV24-1 with TRBJ2-3; TRBD1 agrees at 7 bases. Germline V CDR1 and CDR2: KGHDR, SFDVKD. After removal of 4 bases from V and 0 bases from J, the junction contained 6 bases not matched to a gene. CDR3 length equals 16 residues.

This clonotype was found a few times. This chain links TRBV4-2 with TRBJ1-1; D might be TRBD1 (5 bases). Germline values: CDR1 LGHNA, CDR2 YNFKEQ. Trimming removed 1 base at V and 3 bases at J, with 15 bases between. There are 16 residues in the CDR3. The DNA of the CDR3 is TGTGCCAGCAGCCAAGGCATACGGGACCGATACACTGAAGCTTTCTTT. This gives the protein CASSQGIRDRYTEAFF.

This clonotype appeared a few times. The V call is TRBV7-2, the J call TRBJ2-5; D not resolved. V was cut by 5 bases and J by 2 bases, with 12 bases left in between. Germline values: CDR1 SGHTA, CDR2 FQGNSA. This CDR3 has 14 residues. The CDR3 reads CASSPRGVQETQYF. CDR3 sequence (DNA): TGTGCCAGCAGCCCCCGTGGGGTACAAGAGACCCAGTACTTC. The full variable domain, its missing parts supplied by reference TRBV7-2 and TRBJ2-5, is GAGVSQSPSNKVTEKGKDVELRCDPISGHTALYWYRQSLGQGLEFLIYFQGNSAPDKSGLPSDRFSAERTGGSVSTLTIQRTQQEDSAVYLCASSPRGVQETQYFGPGTRLLVL.

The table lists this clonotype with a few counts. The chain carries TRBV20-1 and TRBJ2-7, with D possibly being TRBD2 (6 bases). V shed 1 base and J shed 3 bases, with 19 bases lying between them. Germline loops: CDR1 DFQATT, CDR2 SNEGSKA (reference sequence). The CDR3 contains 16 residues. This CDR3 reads CSARGSAGPGIYEQYF. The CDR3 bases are TGCAGTGCTAGAGGTTCGGCGGGACCGGGCATCTACGAGCAGTACTTC.

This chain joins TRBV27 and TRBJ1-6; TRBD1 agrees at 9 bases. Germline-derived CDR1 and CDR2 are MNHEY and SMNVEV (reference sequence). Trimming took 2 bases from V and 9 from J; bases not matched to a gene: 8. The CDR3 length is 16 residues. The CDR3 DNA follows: TGTGCCAGCAGTTTACTACCGGGACAGGGTCGTTCACCCCTCCACTTT. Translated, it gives CASSLLPGQGRSPLHF.

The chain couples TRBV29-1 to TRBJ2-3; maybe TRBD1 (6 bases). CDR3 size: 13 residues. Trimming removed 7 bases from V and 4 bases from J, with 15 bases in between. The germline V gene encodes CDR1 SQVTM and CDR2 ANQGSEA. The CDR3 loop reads CSAGTKGADTQYF. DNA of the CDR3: TGCAGCGCCGGGACGAAGGGGGCAGATACGCAGTATTTT.

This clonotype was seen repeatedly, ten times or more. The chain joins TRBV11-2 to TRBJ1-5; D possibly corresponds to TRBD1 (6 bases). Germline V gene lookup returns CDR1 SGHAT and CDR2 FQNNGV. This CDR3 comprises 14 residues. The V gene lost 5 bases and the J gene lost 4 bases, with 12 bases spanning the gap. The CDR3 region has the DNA TGTGCCAGCAGCCCTCAGCAGGGGAATCAGCCCCAGCATTTT. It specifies CASSPQQGNQPQHF.

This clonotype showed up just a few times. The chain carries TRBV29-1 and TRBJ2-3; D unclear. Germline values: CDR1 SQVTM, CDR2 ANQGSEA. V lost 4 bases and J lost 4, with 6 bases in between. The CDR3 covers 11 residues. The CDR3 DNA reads TGCAGCGTTGCTTCGGCAGATACGCAGTATTTT. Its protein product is CSVASADTQYF.